A selection of T cell receptor beta chains follows, all from one sample in a study of blood T cell repertoires in COVID-19. Repertoires were generated with immunoSEQ multiplex PCR, while TCRdb's copy carries only in-frame clones and drops some. The sample carries some 240,000 clones, around 84% recorded once. The source material was peripheral blood. The source of these receptors is a man aged 45-60 years with active or convalescent COVID-19. The CDR3 runs from the conserved cysteine through the conserved F or W. D genes are given only for firm matches. The size field is filled for only some rows; it gives once, few, many or a size class.

clone_size | cdr3_length | d_call | j_call | v_call | cdr3_nt | cdr3_aa
. | 15 | TRBD1 | TRBJ1-2 | TRBV10-3 | TGTGCCATCAGAATCCCCCTTCTCGGGACAGATGGCTACACCTTC | CAIRIPLLGTDGYTF
. | 12 | . | TRBJ2-5 | TRBV5-1 | TGCGCCAGCTCTATCGGTCGGGAGACCCAGTACTTC | CASSIGRETQYF
. | 14 | . | TRBJ2-4 | TRBV5-4 | TGTGCCAGCAGCTCCCTCGTAGCCAAAAACATTCAGTACTTC | CASSSLVAKNIQYF
. | 14 | . | TRBJ1-1 | TRBV5-4 | TGTGCCAGCAGCCGACTGGGACAGAACACTGAAGCTTTCTTT | CASSRLGQNTEAFF
once | 13 | . | TRBJ2-1 | TRBV12-3/TRBV12-4 | TGTGCCAGCAGTTTGGGAGGCTACAATGAGCAGTTCTTC | CASSLGGYNEQFF
. | 15 | TRBD2 | TRBJ2-5 | TRBV2 | TGTGCCAGCAGTGGGGTTAGCGGGGTAGGCGAGACCCAGTACTTC | CASSGVSGVGETQYF
once | 15 | TRBD2 | TRBJ2-7 | TRBV28 | TGTGCCAGCAGTTCCCCCGGGGTAGCGGGATCCGAGCAGTACTTC | CASSSPGVAGSEQYF
once | 17 | . | TRBJ1-6 | TRBV7-8 | TGTGCCAGCAGCTTAGAACCCCGATCTCAAGTAGATTCACCCCTCCACTTT | CASSLEPRSQVDSPLHF
few | 16 | TRBD1 | TRBJ1-1 | TRBV6-2/TRBV6-3 | TGTGCCAGCAGTCCACCCACAGGGGCCGTAAACACTGAAGCTTTCTTT | CASSPPTGAVNTEAFF
once | 14 | TRBD2 | TRBJ2-1 | TRBV19 | TGTGCCAGTAGTATGGGACTAGGAGACAATGAGCAGTTCTTC | CASSMGLGDNEQFF
. | 15 | TRBD1 | TRBJ1-1 | TRBV5-1 | TGCGCCAGCAGCTTATTGGGACAGGGGAACACTGAAGCTTTCTTT | CASSLLGQGNTEAFF
once | 14 | TRBD1 | TRBJ1-1 | TRBV7-9 | TGTGCCAGCAGCGCAGGGGGCGCGGGCACTGAAGCTTTCTTT | CASSAGGAGTEAFF
. | 12 | . | TRBJ1-2 | TRBV5-4 | TGTGCCAGCAGCTTGGCAGGGACAGGCTACACCTTC | CASSLAGTGYTF
. | 20 | TRBD2 | TRBJ2-1 | TRBV28 | TGTGCCAGCAGTTTGGTCGGGCTAGCGGGTCCGAGGAGCTCCTACAATGAGCAGTTCTTC | CASSLVGLAGPRSSYNEQFF
. | 18 | . | TRBJ2-3 | TRBV6-2/TRBV6-3 | TGTGCCAGCAACCCGGGCGGGGCCCCGGTCGCTGGCACAGATACGCAGTATTTT | CASNPGGAPVAGTDTQYF
. | 16 | TRBD1 | TRBJ1-3 | TRBV7-9 | TGTGCCAGCAGCCACCGGACAGGAATCTCTGGAAACACCATATATTTT | CASSHRTGISGNTIYF
. | 13 | . | TRBJ1-2 | TRBV28 | TGTGCCAGCCATACTACAGGGCCCTATGGCTACACCTTC | CASHTTGPYGYTF
. | 14 | . | TRBJ1-1 | TRBV13 | TGTGCCAGCAGCCCACAACCGACAGTGGCTGGGGCTTTCTTT | CASSPQPTVAGAFF
. | 14 | . | TRBJ2-5 | TRBV11-3 | TGTGCCAGCAGCTTACCGGCGGGTACGGAGACCCAGTACTTC | CASSLPAGTETQYF
. | 19 | TRBD1 | TRBJ2-3 | TRBV7-6 | TGTGCCAGCAGCTTGACCGGGACAGGGCGATACTCAAAGGCCAATACGCAGTATTTT | CASSLTGTGRYSKANTQYF
many | 15 | . | TRBJ2-2 | TRBV5-1 | TGCGCCAGCAGCTTGCTGGCGGGGAGTGGCGGGGAGCTGTTTTTT | CASSLLAGSGGELFF
. | 17 | TRBD2 | TRBJ2-5 | TRBV9 | TGTGCCAGCAGCGTACAAGCGGGGGCCCACCGCCAAGAGACCCAGTACTTC | CASSVQAGAHRQETQYF
. | 18 | TRBD2 | TRBJ2-2 | TRBV9 | TGTGCCAGCAGTTCCCCCAGACCGGGACTATCGAACACCGGGGAGCTGTTTTTT | CASSSPRPGLSNTGELFF
. | 14 | . | TRBJ2-3 | TRBV6-5 | TGTGCCAGCAGAAGTGACTTCTTAGCGCACACGCAGTATTTT | CASRSDFLAHTQYF
once | 14 | . | TRBJ1-5 | TRBV7-9 | TGTGCCAGCAGCTTGGCAGATAGCAATCAGCCCCAGCATTTT | CASSLADSNQPQHF